Listed below are T cell receptor beta chains from one sample, sequenced in a study of blood T cell repertoires in COVID-19. The data were produced by immunoSEQ multiplex PCR, yet TCRdb's version contains in-frame clones alone and is incomplete. This sample has 350,000 to 500,000 clones, with approximately 90% found just once. The material sequenced was PBMCs or T cells enriched from blood (not recorded which). The receptors stem from a woman between 18 and 29 years old who had been exposed to COVID-19. Both conserved end residues are part of each CDR3. The D gene is left open where the match is weak. Expanded clones are given a class, and other clones once, few, many or no size at all.

j_call	v_call	d_call	clone_size	cdr3_nt	cdr3_aa
TRBJ1-1	TRBV12-5	-	once	TGTGCTAGTGGTCGCTATGAGGGCACTGAAGCTTTCTTT	CASGRYEGTEAFF
TRBJ1-2	TRBV19	TRBD1	-	TGTGCCAGTAGATCCGGGACAGGGGTCGATTATGGCTACACCTTC	CASRSGTGVDYGYTF
TRBJ1-3	TRBV3-1/TRBV3-2	TRBD1	-	TGTGCCAGCAGACAGACAGGGAGGACTGGAAACACCATATATTTT	CASRQTGRTGNTIYF
TRBJ2-7	TRBV5-8	-	-	TGTGCCAGCAGCTTTCGGGGGAAACGGATGTACTTC	CASSFRGKRMYF
TRBJ1-4	TRBV7-2	TRBD1	-	TGTGCCAGCAGCCCGAACGTGGCGACAGGGGTGTTAGAAAAACTGTTTTTT	CASSPNVATGVLEKLFF
TRBJ1-6	TRBV9	-	-	TGTGCCAGCAGCGTAGGAGGGGGAACCTATAATTCACCCCTCCACTTT	CASSVGGGTYNSPLHF
TRBJ2-7	TRBV5-1	TRBD2	-	TGCGCCAGCAGCTTGGAGGTCGGTAGCGGGAACCTACTTTGGGAGCAGTACTTC	CASSLEVGSGNLLWEQYF
TRBJ1-3	TRBV4-3	TRBD1	few	TGCGCCAGCAGCCAACATCTGACAGGGGGTGGAAACACCATATATTTT	CASSQHLTGGGNTIYF
TRBJ1-2	TRBV5-1	TRBD1	-	TGCGCCAGCAGCCTCTCCACAGGGGGCGACGGCTATGGCTACACCTTC	CASSLSTGGDGYGYTF
TRBJ1-6	TRBV18	-	-	TGTGCCAGCTCACTCGACAGCTCCTATAATTCACCCCTCCACTTT	CASSLDSSYNSPLHF
TRBJ1-4	TRBV6-5	-	-	TGTGCCAGCAGCCGAGCCGCAACTAATGAAAAACTGTTTTTT	CASSRAATNEKLFF
TRBJ2-3	TRBV28	TRBD1	-	TGTGCCAGCAGTCCCAGACAGGGGGTACCCACAGATACGCAGTATTTT	CASSPRQGVPTDTQYF
TRBJ2-7	TRBV6-2/TRBV6-3	-	-	TGTGCCAGCAGCCGGTACCTTAGCGAGCAGTACTTC	CASSRYLSEQYF
TRBJ1-5	TRBV28	-	-	TGTGCCAGCAGCTCCCTCGGGACATTTCATTATAGCAATCAGCCCCAGCATTTT	CASSSLGTFHYSNQPQHF
TRBJ2-5	TRBV5-4	-	-	TGTGCCAGCAGCTTTAGGTCTAGCGTGGAAGAGACCCAGTACTTC	CASSFRSSVEETQYF
TRBJ2-7	TRBV6-5	-	once	TGTGCCAGCAGTTACGTGGGCAGGGCCTACGAGCAGTACTTC	CASSYVGRAYEQYF
TRBJ2-2	TRBV7-2	-	-	TGTGCCAGCAGCTTAGTGACAGGATCGGCGATGTTTTTT	CASSLVTGSAMFF
TRBJ1-6	TRBV5-6	-	-	TGTGCCAGCAGCTTTATAAATTCACCCCTCCACTTT	CASSFINSPLHF
TRBJ2-1	TRBV9	-	-	TGTGCCAGCAGCGTAAGCAGGGACAATGAGCAGTTCTTC	CASSVSRDNEQFF
TRBJ1-4	TRBV5-5	TRBD1	-	TGTGCCAGCAGCTGGCAGGGGTCGACAGGGGTTAATGAAAAACTGTTTTTT	CASSWQGSTGVNEKLFF
TRBJ1-5	TRBV9	-	-	TGTGCCAGCAGCCCCGGGCAGGGGACCAATCAGCCCCAGCATTTT	CASSPGQGTNQPQHF
TRBJ2-7	TRBV4-3	-	-	TGCGCCAGCAGCCAAAGTGGCGGGAAATGGGACCGCACCTACGAGCAGTACTTC	CASSQSGGKWDRTYEQYF
TRBJ2-3	TRBV6-5	-	-	TGTGCCAGCAGTTCCCGTCTGGGCGATACGCAGTATTTT	CASSSRLGDTQYF
TRBJ1-6	TRBV27	-	-	TGTGCCAGCAGACCCTTAGGGGGTGGATCACCCCTCCACTTT	CASRPLGGGSPLHF
TRBJ1-1	TRBV7-3	-	-	TGTGCCAGCAGCTTACGGTGGAACACTGAAGCTTTCTTT	CASSLRWNTEAFF
TRBJ2-3	TRBV7-9	TRBD2	-	TGTGCCAGCAGCTCTGGACTAGCGGGGGGGCCAGATACGCAGTATTTT	CASSSGLAGGPDTQYF
TRBJ2-5	TRBV28	-	-	TGTGCCAGCAGTCCACACCACCAAGAGACCCAGTACTTC	CASSPHHQETQYF
TRBJ2-3	TRBV4-3	TRBD1	-	TGCGCCAGCAGCCTCGGACAGGTCCCCCCCACAGATACGCAGTATTTT	CASSLGQVPPTDTQYF
TRBJ2-5	TRBV3-1/TRBV3-2	-	-	TGTGCCAGCAGCCAAGATCTAACACGGCGGGAGACCCAGTACTTC	CASSQDLTRRETQYF
TRBJ2-7	TRBV16	TRBD1	once	TGTGCCAGCAGCCAAGCGACAGGGGGCTCCTACGAGCAGTACTTC	CASSQATGGSYEQYF
TRBJ2-5	TRBV10-1	TRBD2	-	TGCGCCAGCAGCCCCGGGACTAGCGGGGGGGAGACCCAGTACTTC	CASSPGTSGGETQYF
TRBJ2-1	TRBV7-9	-	-	TGTGCCAGCAGCTTAACGGACGCGGGAACCCACAATGAGCAGTTCTTC	CASSLTDAGTHNEQFF
TRBJ1-5	TRBV19	-	-	TGTGCCAGTAGTCCGACAAAGGGGGTCAGAAATAGCAATCAGCCCCAGCATTTT	CASSPTKGVRNSNQPQHF
TRBJ1-2	TRBV5-4	-	-	TGTGCCAGCAGCGGAATGACAGAGAACTATGGCTACACCTTC	CASSGMTENYGYTF
TRBJ2-7	TRBV28	-	-	TGTGCCAGCAGTATCCTCCGGGACACCTACGAGCAGTACTTC	CASSILRDTYEQYF
TRBJ1-4	TRBV7-9	-	-	TGTGCCAGCAGCTTAGGCAGACAAGAAATGGAAAAACTGTTTTTT	CASSLGRQEMEKLFF
TRBJ2-1	TRBV6-2/TRBV6-3	-	-	TGTGCCAGCAGTTACCGTAGCGGTTTATACAATGAGCAGTTCTTC	CASSYRSGLYNEQFF
TRBJ2-1	TRBV5-1	TRBD2	once	TGCGCCAGCAGCTCTGGACTAGCGGGAGCCGATGAGCAGTTCTTC	CASSSGLAGADEQFF
TRBJ2-1	TRBV5-1	-	-	TGCGCCAGCAGCTTGGGGCCAATCTACAATGAGCAGTTCTTC	CASSLGPIYNEQFF
TRBJ2-5	TRBV5-1	-	-	TGCGCCAGCAGCTTCCGGGAAGGATTCGAGACCCAGTACTTC	CASSFREGFETQYF
TRBJ1-1	TRBV15	TRBD1	-	TGTGCCACCAGCAGAAGGACAGGCGGATTGAACACTGAAGCTTTCTTT	CATSRRTGGLNTEAFF
TRBJ1-2	TRBV4-3	-	-	TGCGCCAGCAGCCAAGATGGAGCAGGGCTGAGTTTCAACTATGGCTACACCTTC	CASSQDGAGLSFNYGYTF
TRBJ1-5	TRBV15	-	-	TGTGCCACCCTGGGGGGTGGCGGCAATCAGCCCCAGCATTTT	CATLGGGGNQPQHF
TRBJ2-1	TRBV6-5	-	-	TGTGCCAGCACAGACTGGACCTACAATGAGCAGTTCTTC	CASTDWTYNEQFF
TRBJ1-2	TRBV28	-	-	TGTGCCAGCAGTCTCCGACAGGAAGCTAACTATGGCTACACCTTC	CASSLRQEANYGYTF
TRBJ2-1	TRBV4-1	TRBD2	-	TGCGCCAGCAGCCACCCGACTAGCGGGAGGGCCAATGAGCAGTTCTTC	CASSHPTSGRANEQFF
TRBJ1-1	TRBV10-3	TRBD1	-	TGTGCCATCAGTGAGTCGGAGACAGGGAAGAACACTGAAGCTTTCTTT	CAISESETGKNTEAFF
TRBJ2-7	TRBV5-6	-	-	TGTGCCAGCAGCTTGGGAGGGTCTAAGTACTTC	CASSLGGSKYF
TRBJ2-3	TRBV9	-	-	TGTGCCAGCAGCGCGAGGGTCACAGATACGCAGTATTTT	CASSARVTDTQYF
TRBJ2-7	TRBV13	TRBD1	once	TGTGCCAGCAGCACACGCTTGGCGACAGGGTTAACAACCTACGAGCAGTACTTC	CASSTRLATGLTTYEQYF
TRBJ2-1	TRBV11-2	TRBD2	-	TGTGCCAGCGCCACTCTCAGCGGGAGTTACAATGAGCAGTTCTTC	CASATLSGSYNEQFF
TRBJ2-5	TRBV15	-	-	TGTGCCACCAGCAGAGGAGGTCTAGAAGAGACCCAGTACTTC	CATSRGGLEETQYF
TRBJ1-1	TRBV9	-	once	TGTGCCAGCAGCGTGGAGGTAATGAACACTGAAGCTTTCTTT	CASSVEVMNTEAFF
TRBJ2-7	TRBV5-8	-	-	TGTGCCAGCAGCTTGGGGATAGGCGGCTACGAGCAGTACTTC	CASSLGIGGYEQYF
TRBJ2-7	TRBV7-2	TRBD2	-	TGTGCCAGCAAGATAGCGGGAGCTAGGGAGCAGTACTTC	CASKIAGAREQYF
TRBJ1-3	TRBV1	-	-	TGCACCAGCAGCCGAATCAGGGGAAATGGAAACACCATATATTTT	CTSSRIRGNGNTIYF
TRBJ2-1	TRBV7-3	TRBD2	-	TGTGCCAGCAGCCCTATTCCGGGAGCGGGGGACTACAATGAGCAGTTCTTC	CASSPIPGAGDYNEQFF
TRBJ2-1	TRBV5-5	-	-	TGTGCCAGCAGTCCCGGGTTAAGCTCCTACAATGAGCAGTTCTTC	CASSPGLSSYNEQFF